This is a list of T cell receptor beta chains from one sample in a study of OX40 agonist ivuxolimab in advanced cancers. The table came from immunoSEQ multiplex PCR; TCRdb's copy has only in-frame clones and leaves some out. This sample has fewer than 25,000 clones, with around 83% found just once. The sample consisted of CD4+ or CD8+ T cells sorted from blood, taken in a trial of the OX40 agonist ivuxolimab. The receptors shown here come from an adult with an advanced solid tumor such as melanoma, head and neck, liver or kidney cancer. CDR3s leave out the opening cysteine and the closing phenylalanine or tryptophan.

j_call: TRBJ2-2; v_call: TRBV5-8; cdr3_length: 16; cdr3_aa: ASSLSSGFGTDTGELF
j_call: TRBJ2-2; v_call: TRBV10-3; cdr3_length: 13; cdr3_aa: AISAAAQNTGELF
j_call: TRBJ1-4; v_call: TRBV19; cdr3_length: 11; cdr3_aa: ASTATLSEKLF
j_call: TRBJ2-7; v_call: TRBV5-5; cdr3_length: 13; cdr3_aa: ASSSTDRSSYEQY
j_call: TRBJ2-4; v_call: TRBV7-9; cdr3_length: 10; cdr3_aa: ASSLGDYIQY
j_call: TRBJ1-2; v_call: TRBV30; cdr3_length: 10; cdr3_aa: AWKEGVQGYT
j_call: TRBJ1-5; v_call: TRBV7-2; cdr3_length: 13; cdr3_aa: ASSSGAGGWQPQH
j_call: TRBJ2-1; v_call: TRBV4-1; cdr3_length: 11; cdr3_aa: ASSQDMGRGKF
j_call: TRBJ2-7; v_call: TRBV27; cdr3_length: 13; cdr3_aa: ASTTRDRVSHEQY
j_call: TRBJ2-2; v_call: TRBV13; cdr3_length: 9; cdr3_aa: ASSNTGELF
j_call: TRBJ2-5; v_call: TRBV7-9; cdr3_length: 13; cdr3_aa: ASSLASAGGKTQY
j_call: TRBJ2-1; v_call: TRBV6-4; cdr3_length: 11; cdr3_aa: ASSDSEYGEQF
j_call: TRBJ2-7; v_call: TRBV7-8; cdr3_length: 10; cdr3_aa: ASSKQEYEQY
j_call: TRBJ2-5; v_call: TRBV14; cdr3_length: 13; cdr3_aa: ASSHLQGPTETQY
j_call: TRBJ2-3; v_call: TRBV5-1; cdr3_length: 15; cdr3_aa: ASRHITSGSVADTQY
j_call: TRBJ2-5; v_call: TRBV21-1; cdr3_length: 11; cdr3_aa: ASSDRDRRSEN
j_call: TRBJ2-3; v_call: TRBV6-6; cdr3_length: 14; cdr3_aa: ASSPRGIGYTDTQY
j_call: TRBJ1-2; v_call: TRBV4-1; cdr3_length: 13; cdr3_aa: ASSQQDSPRYGYT
j_call: TRBJ1-2; v_call: TRBV7-9; cdr3_length: 12; cdr3_aa: ASSPSDLRYGYT
j_call: TRBJ2-7; v_call: TRBV5-1; cdr3_length: 14; cdr3_aa: ASSLEPDSGRVPKV
j_call: TRBJ2-2; v_call: TRBV7-3; cdr3_length: 13; cdr3_aa: ASSSLPRSRGELF
j_call: TRBJ2-7; v_call: TRBV11-3; cdr3_length: 11; cdr3_aa: ASSLEPGYEQY